A selection of T cell receptor beta chains follows, all from one sample in a study of beta chain features in type 1 diabetes. Assay: immunoSEQ multiplex PCR; the TCRdb copy retains only in-frame clones and omits some. The sample carries hundreds of thousands of clones, 17% recorded once. The sequenced material came from naive CD4+ T cells from blood. These receptors originate from a woman under 30 in good health. Both conserved end residues are part of each CDR3. The D gene is left open where the match is weak. The listing skips clone size in some rows; elsewhere it reads once, few, many or a size class.

TRBJ2-7 - TRBV13 few TGTGCCAGCAGCTACAGGGTAAACACCTACGAGCAGTACTTC CASSYRVNTYEQYF
TRBJ2-5 - TRBV20-1 - TGCAGTGCTAAACAGGGCCCGACCCAGTACTTC CSAKQGPTQYF
TRBJ2-2 TRBD2 TRBV28 few TGTGCCAGCAGTACCGCCGGGACTAGCTGGACCGGGGAGCTGTTTTTT CASSTAGTSWTGELFF
TRBJ1-2 - TRBV28 - TGTGCCAGCAGTTTTCTCCGCTCCCCAGGGGCTAACTATGGCTACACCTTC CASSFLRSPGANYGYTF
TRBJ1-3 - TRBV6-5 few TGTGCCAGCAGTTACGGCGGGACCGCGACTGGAAACACCATATATTTT CASSYGGTATGNTIYF
TRBJ2-3 - TRBV19 - TGTGCCAGTACACAGAGGGGATCCACAGATACGCAGTATTTT CASTQRGSTDTQYF
TRBJ2-7 TRBD1 TRBV6-6 few TGTGCCAGCAGCAGAGGACAGGGGGGCTACGAGCAGTACTTC CASSRGQGGYEQYF
TRBJ2-1 - TRBV27 - TGTGCCAGCAGTAGTCTGGGATGGACGTCGGACAATGAGCAGTTCTTC CASSSLGWTSDNEQFF
TRBJ1-1 - TRBV7-9 few TGTGCCAGCATCTACGGGTCAGGGAACACTGAAGCTTTCTTT CASIYGSGNTEAFF
TRBJ2-1 TRBD2 TRBV2 few TGTGCCAGCAGTGAATTGGGGCGGGAGGGCCCCAATGAGCAGTTCTTC CASSELGREGPNEQFF
TRBJ2-7 - TRBV28 - TGTGCCAGCAGAACGGCTCCCGGGTACGAGCAGTACTTC CASRTAPGYEQYF
TRBJ2-5 - TRBV15 - TGTGCCACCAGCAGCTACCGGGAGACCCAGTACTTC CATSSYRETQYF
TRBJ2-3 TRBD1 TRBV11-1 - TGTGCCAGCAGCTTAGTAGGCCAGGGGGTGTCAGATACGCAGTATTTT CASSLVGQGVSDTQYF
TRBJ2-7 TRBD2 TRBV5-4 few TGTGCCAGCAGCACAAAAACTAGCGGGAGTATCTACGAGCAGTACTTC CASSTKTSGSIYEQYF
TRBJ1-2 - TRBV9 - TGTGCCAGCAGCGCGAGGGGAAACCTTAACTATGGCTACACCTTC CASSARGNLNYGYTF
TRBJ2-7 - TRBV28 - TGTGCCAGCAGTTCGCCTTACGAGCAGTACTTC CASSSPYEQYF
TRBJ2-2 - TRBV15 few TGTGCCACCAGCAGAGTAGGGGTTACCGGGGAGCTGTTTTTT CATSRVGVTGELFF
TRBJ2-2 - TRBV7-2 few TGTGCCAGCAGCCAAGCAGGGACGAACACCGGGGAGCTGTTTTTT CASSQAGTNTGELFF
TRBJ2-5 - TRBV7-9 few TGTGCCAGCAGCTTATGGGCAGGGGAACAAGAGACCCAGTACTTC CASSLWAGEQETQYF
TRBJ1-5 - TRBV28 few TGTGCCAGCTTCAGCCCTGCCAGGGTACAGGCTCAGCCCCAGCATTTT CASFSPARVQAQPQHF
TRBJ1-2 TRBD1 TRBV29-1 few TGCAGCGTTGTCGGACAGGCCGGCCCTTTTGGCTACACCTTC CSVVGQAGPFGYTF
TRBJ2-4 - TRBV7-2 - TGTGCCAGCAGCTTCCCCGGGTGGGATATGGTTCAGTACTTC CASSFPGWDMVQYF
TRBJ2-3 - TRBV10-3 - TGTGCCATCAGTGAGGGGGTTTCAGATACGCAGTATTTT CAISEGVSDTQYF
TRBJ2-7 TRBD2 TRBV11-2 - TGTGCCAGCAGCCTCGGGCTAGCGGTCTACGAGCAGTACTTC CASSLGLAVYEQYF
TRBJ2-2 - TRBV9 - TGTGCCAGCAGCCCGAGGGCCCCCGGGGCGAACACCGGGGAGCTGTTTTTT CASSPRAPGANTGELFF
TRBJ2-2 - TRBV27 - TGTGCCAGCAGTTCCCCCACTCGCACCGGGGAGCTGTTTTTT CASSSPTRTGELFF
TRBJ2-5 - TRBV19 - TGTGCCAGTAGTATTGCGGAGACCCAGTACTTC CASSIAETQYF
TRBJ2-1 - TRBV11-2 few TGTGCCAGCAGCCTTAGAGACAGCTCCTACAATGAGCAGTTCTTC CASSLRDSSYNEQFF
TRBJ2-2 TRBD1 TRBV18 - TGTGCCAGCTCACGACCAGGGACAGCAAATACCGGGGAGCTGTTTTTT CASSRPGTANTGELFF
TRBJ1-5 TRBD1 TRBV6-5 few TGTGCCAGCAAGAGGACAGGTCAAAGCAATCAGCCCCAGCATTTT CASKRTGQSNQPQHF
TRBJ2-7 TRBD1 TRBV5-4 few TGTGCCAGCAGCTTGTTTACAGGGGCGATGTACGAGCAGTACTTC CASSLFTGAMYEQYF
TRBJ2-3 TRBD1 TRBV10-3 - TGTGCCATCAGTGAGGGGACAGGCCGTGATACGCAGTATTTT CAISEGTGRDTQYF
TRBJ2-1 TRBD2 TRBV5-1 - TGCGCCAGCACGGGACTAGCGGGAGTAATTGAGCAGTTCTTC CASTGLAGVIEQFF
TRBJ1-3 - TRBV5-1 - TGCGCCAGCAACTCTGGAGAGATCTCTGGAAACACCATATATTTT CASNSGEISGNTIYF
TRBJ2-7 - TRBV28 - TGTGCCAGCAGTCTGGCCCAGTACGAGCAGTACTTC CASSLAQYEQYF
TRBJ2-5 - TRBV7-9 - TGTGCCAGCAGCGCGAGACGCACCGAAGAGACCCAGTACTTC CASSARRTEETQYF
TRBJ2-7 TRBD1 TRBV18 few TGTGCCAGCTCACCCCCTGGACAGACAGGGGGGGAGCAGTACTTC CASSPPGQTGGEQYF
TRBJ2-2 - TRBV18 - TGTGCCAGCTCACCGGGGGCGAACACCGGGGAGCTGTTTTTT CASSPGANTGELFF
TRBJ2-1 TRBD2 TRBV9 - TGTGCCAGCAGTAAAGACCGGACTAGTACCTACAATGAGCAGTTCTTC CASSKDRTSTYNEQFF
TRBJ2-3 - TRBV28 few TGTGCCAGCAGTTTTGGGGGGTTAGGCACAGATACGCAGTATTTT CASSFGGLGTDTQYF
TRBJ1-1 - TRBV7-9 - TGTGCCAGCAGCACAGACAGCCGATTAATCACTGAAGCTTTCTTT CASSTDSRLITEAFF